Below, one T cell receptor beta chain is given with its context. The sample originates from a study of blood T cell repertoires in COVID-19. About the research overall: Sites across the United States, Italy and Spain contributed samples from acute and convalescent COVID-19. The cDNA or gDNA used as material had been derived from T cells, B-cell-depleted T cells, or PBMCs.

Original processing methods: Nucleated cell counts were estimated from reference gene primer amplification. The protocol was immunoSEQ multiplex PCR, while the TCRdb copy is restricted to in-frame clones and leaves out a portion. V, J and clone size derive from that table, while D and trimming were established from the DNA sequence. The table shows under 250,000 clones, with 83% occurring only once. The source is a human donor in a cohort sampled during active COVID-19. Sequenced material: peripheral blood.

CDR3 in amino acids: CASSLEAGTAHTQYF. The CDR3 region has the DNA TGTGCCAGCAGCTTAGAGGCGGGAACGGCCCATACGCAGTATTTT. This chain connects TRBV7-2 to TRBJ2-3, with D tentatively TRBD2 (6 bases). The germline V gene has CDR1 SGHTA and CDR2 FQGNSA. The V end lost 1 base, the J end lost 7 bases, and 15 bases lay between the germline ends. The CDR3 is made up of 15 amino acids.